This passage covers 13 T cell receptor beta chains from one sample sequenced in a study of early T cells in non-severe SARS-CoV-2 infection. MiXCR, run by TCRdb on the 5' RACE reads, gives a single entry per CDR3 protein. The data show about 57,000 distinct CDR3 sequences, approximately 13% seen once. Sequencing was done on a sample of whole blood. These receptors all stem from an adult who was a healthcare worker with PCR-confirmed SARS-CoV-2 infection or an uninfected control (not recorded which).

The CDR3 DNA is TGTGCCATCAGTGAAAGAGGGGACACTGAAGCTTTCTTT. It is translated as CAISERGDTEAFF. The chain employs TRBV10-3 and TRBJ1-1; tentative D call: TRBD1 (5 bases). The length of the CDR3 is 13 residues. Germline V gene lookup returns CDR1 ENHRY and CDR2 SYGVKD. Trimming took off 3 bases at V and 3 bases at J, with 8 bases between the two ends.

Ten or more counts support this clonotype. This chain joins TRBV4-3 and TRBJ2-7, with TRBD1 matching 7 bases. Trimming cost V 4 bases and J 1 base; bases outside gene matches: 10. The CDR3 length is 16 residues. CDR1 is LGHNA, CDR2 YSLEER, per germline. The CDR3 sequence is CASSPRRTGVSYEQYF. Here the CDR3 DNA reads TGCGCCAGCAGCCCCCGTAGGACAGGTGTTTCCTACGAGCAGTACTTC.

This clonotype was picked up a small number of times. Here the CDR3 reads CASSLAGGQGLDTQYF. CDR3 bases: TGCGCCAGCAGCTTGGCCGGGGGACAGGGATTAGATACGCAGTATTTT. This chain joins TRBV5-1 and TRBJ2-3; 9 nucleotides match TRBD1. Trimming removed 0 bases from V and 5 bases from J; junction bases left unmatched: 7. The CDR3 has 16 amino acids. Germline values: CDR1 SGHRS, CDR2 YFSETQ.

This clonotype appeared many times. The chain employs TRBV7-2 and TRBJ2-3; D may be TRBD2 (5 bases). V lost 5 bases to trimming and J lost 6 bases, with 9 bases between them. The germline CDR1 and CDR2 sequences are SGHTA and FQGNSA. The CDR3 length is 12 residues. CDR3 amino acids: CASSIQRDTQYF. CDR3 DNA: TGTGCCAGCAGCATCCAGCGGGATACGCAGTATTTT. The complete variable domain, with remaining parts taken from reference TRBV7-2 and TRBJ2-3, reads GAGVSQSPSNKVTEKGKDVELRCDPISGHTALYWYRQSLGQGLEFLIYFQGNSAPDKSGLPSDRFSAERTGGSVSTLTIQRTQQEDSAVYLCASSIQRDTQYFGPGTRLTVL.

This clonotype was counted many times. The rearrangement links TRBV13 to TRBJ1-6; D gene uncertain. CDR1 and CDR2 from the germline V gene are PRHDT and FYEKMQ (reference sequence). Trimming took 1 base from V and 6 from J, leaving 4 bases between them. The CDR3 has 13 amino acids. The CDR3 spells CASSLAANSPLHF. Written as DNA, the CDR3 is TGTGCCAGCAGCTTAGCGGCTAATTCACCCCTCCACTTT. The full variable domain, rest sourced from reference TRBV13 and TRBJ1-6, is AAGVIQSPRHLIKEKRETATLKCYPIPRHDTVYWYQQGPGQDPQFLISFYEKMQSDKGSIPDRFSAQQFSDYHSELNMSSLELGDSALYFCASSLAANSPLHFGNGTRLTVT.

This clonotype is medium-sized. This chain uses TRBV7-8 with TRBJ1-5; D not certain. The germline V gene has CDR1 SGHVS and CDR2 FQNEAQ. The CDR3 covers 14 residues. The V and J ends lost 1 base and 5 bases respectively, with 9 bases between them. The CDR3 here is CASSLVPGYQPQHF. CDR3 DNA: TGTGCCAGCAGCTTAGTTCCAGGCTATCAGCCCCAGCATTTT.

The table lists this clonotype with a few counts. This chain connects TRBV11-3 to TRBJ1-1, with D tentatively TRBD1 (5 bases). The CDR3 is made up of 13 amino acids. Germline CDR1 reads SGHNT; CDR2 reads YENEEA. The ends were cut back, 2 bases at V and 3 bases at J, with 7 bases in the middle. The CDR3 bases are TGTGCCAGCAGCTTAAGGGGATACACTGAAGCTTTCTTT. This codes for CASSLRGYTEAFF.

This chain joins TRBV2 and TRBJ1-1, with unresolved D. The V end lost 6 bases, the J end lost 5 bases, and 7 bases lay between the germline ends. Germline V gene sequence: CDR1 SNHLY, CDR2 FYNNEI. The CDR3 runs to 11 residues. The DNA for the CDR3 is TGTGCCAGCAGGGTGGAGACTGAAGCTTTCTTT. Translating gives CASRVETEAFF.

The sample holds many counts of this clonotype. The CDR3 region is CASSLTSGRTGELFF. CDR3 DNA sequence: TGTGCCAGCAGCCTTACTAGCGGTAGGACCGGGGAGCTGTTTTTT. This sequence joins TRBV6-5 and TRBJ2-2; 8 bases agree with TRBD2. Germline assignment: CDR1 MNHEY and CDR2 SVGAGI. V trimming: 6 bases; J trimming: 5 bases; junction bases outside the gene matches: 8. The CDR3 sequence is 15 residues long.

The sample holds a few counts of this clonotype. This rearrangement joins TRBV29-1 to TRBJ2-3, with 9 bases that match TRBD1. CDR3 length equals 12 residues. Germline-derived CDR1 and CDR2 are SQVTM and ANQGSEA. The J segment lost 4 bases and the V segment lost 7 bases, leaving 3 bases of the junction unmatched. The CDR3 region has the DNA TGCAGCGAACAGGGGGCCTCAGATACGCAGTATTTT. Protein sequence: CSEQGASDTQYF.

The chain links TRBV7-9 to TRBJ1-6; D might be TRBD1 (6 bases). Trimming took off 5 bases at V and 10 bases at J, with 24 bases between the two ends. From germline, CDR1 is SEHNR and CDR2 FQNEAQ (reference sequence). The CDR3 covers 17 residues. CDR3 sequence reads: CASSGGPGDHFGSPLHF. CDR3 sequence (DNA): TGTGCCAGCAGCGGGGGCCCCGGGGACCATTTCGGATCACCCCTCCACTTT.

This clonotype was found once. The chain recombines TRBV6-2 or TRBV6-3 with TRBJ2-7; perhaps TRBD2 as D (6 bases). Trimming shortened V by 0 bases and J by 4 bases, and 10 bases separated the two germline ends. Germline CDR1 reads MNHEY; CDR2 reads SVGEGT. This CDR3 comprises 14 residues. CDR3 sequence reads: CASSYSWREYEQYF. DNA for the CDR3: TGTGCCAGCAGTTACTCGTGGAGGGAGTACGAGCAGTACTTC.

This rearrangement joins TRBV6-1 to TRBJ2-3; TRBD2 aligns across 9 bases. Trimming cost V 3 bases and J 2 bases; bases outside gene matches: 6. This CDR3 region has 16 residues. Per germline, CDR1 MNHNS and CDR2 SASEGT. CDR3: CASSDISGGLTDTQYF. DNA for the CDR3: TGTGCCAGCAGTGACATTAGCGGGGGACTCACAGATACGCAGTATTTT.